This T cell receptor beta chain is from a study of OX40 agonist ivuxolimab in advanced cancers. Across the whole study: A diagnosis of hepatocellular carcinoma, melanoma, renal cell or head and neck cancer was present in dose-escalation patients.

On this clone: Its antigen is not known.

Overall study findings and caveats: CD4+ and CD8+ blood T cells expanded clonally by week 6 at 0.1 to 3.0 mg/kg.

V lost 4 bases, J lost 0 bases, and 4 bases stayed unmatched. CDR3 length equals 15 residues. Per germline, CDR1 SNHLY and CDR2 FYNNEI. Sequencing was performed with immunoSEQ multiplex PCR; in TCRdb, only in-frame clones are kept and a portion is missing. In the table there are around 60,000 clones, about nine tenths of which are singletons. The chain uses TRBV2 and TRBJ2-7, with 9 positions matching TRBD1. This clonotype was obtained from an adult with an advanced solid tumor such as melanoma, head and neck, liver or kidney cancer. The starting material was CD4+ or CD8+ T cells sorted from blood, obtained in a trial of the OX40 agonist ivuxolimab. CDR3 sequence: CASSGDRGSSYEQYF. In nucleotides, the CDR3 is TGTGCCAGCAGTGGAGACAGGGGGAGCTCCTACGAGCAGTACTTC. The variable domain in full, with the rest retrieved from reference TRBV2 and TRBJ2-7, is EPEVTQTPSHQVTQMGQEVILRCVPISNHLYFYWYRQILGQKVEFLVSFYNNEISEKSEIFDDQFSVERPDGSNFTLKIRSTKLEDSAMYFCASSGDRGSSYEQYFGPGTRLTVT.